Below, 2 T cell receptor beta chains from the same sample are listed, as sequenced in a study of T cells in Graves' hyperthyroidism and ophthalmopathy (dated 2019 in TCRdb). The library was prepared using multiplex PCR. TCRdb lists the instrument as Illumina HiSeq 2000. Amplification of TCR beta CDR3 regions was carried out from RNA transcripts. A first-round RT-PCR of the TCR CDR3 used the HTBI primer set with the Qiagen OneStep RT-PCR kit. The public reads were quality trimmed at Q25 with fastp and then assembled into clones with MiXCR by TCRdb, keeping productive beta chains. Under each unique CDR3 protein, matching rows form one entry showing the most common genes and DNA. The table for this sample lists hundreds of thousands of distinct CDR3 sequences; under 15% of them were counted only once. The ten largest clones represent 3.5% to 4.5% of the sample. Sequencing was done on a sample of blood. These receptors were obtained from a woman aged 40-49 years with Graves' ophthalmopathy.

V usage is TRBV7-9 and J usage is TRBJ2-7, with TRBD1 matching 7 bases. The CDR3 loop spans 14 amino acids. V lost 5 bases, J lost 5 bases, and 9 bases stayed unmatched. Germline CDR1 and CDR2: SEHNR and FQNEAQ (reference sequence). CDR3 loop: CASSRQGSQNEQYF. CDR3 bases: TGTGCCAGCAGCCGACAGGGCTCGCAGAACGAGCAGTACTTC.

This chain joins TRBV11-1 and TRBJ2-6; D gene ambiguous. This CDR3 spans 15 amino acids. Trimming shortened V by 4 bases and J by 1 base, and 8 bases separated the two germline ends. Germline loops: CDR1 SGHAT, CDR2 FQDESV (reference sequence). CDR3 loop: CASSSQISGANVLTF. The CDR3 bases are TGTGCCAGCAGCTCACAGATTTCTGGGGCCAACGTCCTGACTTTC.